This TCR beta chain came from a study of beta chain features in type 1 diabetes. In the study overall: Cell yields, age and gender were similar between patients and healthy donors.

Concerning this clone: Its antigen is unknown.

Study outcomes and limitations: A greater similarity of naive, central memory and Treg TCRB repertoires was seen among patients than among healthy donors.

Expressed TCRB transcripts got sequenced, as all isolated RNA was reverse transcribed. Sequenced by immunoSEQ multiplex PCR; TCRdb stores in-frame clones only, minus some. The data contain about 150,000 clones, 11% of them seen just once; the ten biggest clones take up around 2%. A CD45RO/CCR7/CD25/CD127/CD95/CD27 panel sorted naive, central memory, regulatory and stem cell-like memory CD4+ cells. With 7 bases clipped from V and 1 base from J, the junction kept 7 bases outside the gene matches. In germline, CDR1 is SQVTM, CDR2 ANQGSEA. The CDR3 has 14 residues. The chain has TRBV29-1 and TRBJ2-3, with 8 bases lining up with TRBD1. The sequenced sample was central memory CD4+ T cells from blood. The clonotype originates from a man between 18 and 29 years old in good health. CDR3 residues: CSGSGQGGTDTQYF. The CDR3 DNA sequence: TGCAGCGGCAGCGGACAGGGTGGCACAGATACGCAGTATTTT.